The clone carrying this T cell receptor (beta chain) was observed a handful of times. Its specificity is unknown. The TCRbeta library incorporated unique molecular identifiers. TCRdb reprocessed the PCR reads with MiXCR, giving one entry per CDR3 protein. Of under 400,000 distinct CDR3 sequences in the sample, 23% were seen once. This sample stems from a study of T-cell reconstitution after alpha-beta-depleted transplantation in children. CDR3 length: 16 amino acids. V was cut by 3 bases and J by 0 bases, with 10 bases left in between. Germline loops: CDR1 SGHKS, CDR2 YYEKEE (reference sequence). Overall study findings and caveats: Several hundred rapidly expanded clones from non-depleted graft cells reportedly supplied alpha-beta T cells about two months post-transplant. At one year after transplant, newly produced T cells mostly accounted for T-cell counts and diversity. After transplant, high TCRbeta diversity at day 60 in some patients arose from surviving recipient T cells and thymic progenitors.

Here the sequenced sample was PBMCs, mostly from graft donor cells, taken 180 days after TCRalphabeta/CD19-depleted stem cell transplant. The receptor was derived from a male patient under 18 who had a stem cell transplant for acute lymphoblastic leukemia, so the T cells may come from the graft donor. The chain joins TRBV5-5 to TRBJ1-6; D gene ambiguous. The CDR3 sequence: CASSSLASSYNSPLHF. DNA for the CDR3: TGTGCCAGCAGCTCTCTAGCCTCCTCCTATAATTCACCCCTCCACTTT. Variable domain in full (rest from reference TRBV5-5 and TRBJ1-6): DAGVTQSPTHLIKTRGQQVTLRCSPISGHKSVSWYQQVLGQGPQFIFQYYEKEERGRGNFPDRFSARQFPNYSSELNVNALLLGDSALYLCASSSLASSYNSPLHFGNGTRLTVT.